This T cell receptor (beta chain) originates from a study of T-cell memory formation after mild COVID-19. One entry per CDR3 protein results from TCRdb running MiXCR on the 5' RACE reads. The table records around 100,000 distinct CDR3 sequences, around 10% of them present only once. CDR3 size: 13 residues. Trimming stripped 0 bases from V and 7 bases from J, with 10 bases between. Germline V CDR1 and CDR2: MGHRA, YSYEKL. This clonotype occurred many times. The sample comprised PBMCs or a T cell subset sorted from them (not recorded which). This rearrangement joins TRBV4-1 to TRBJ2-7; a weak D match, TRBD2 (5 bases). The clonotype originates from a young man who had mild COVID-19 (a few samples of this study predate the infection). Cell type and time point are not known. The CDR3 DNA sequence: TGCGCCAGCAGCCAAGATCGAGGGAGTGAGCAGTACGTC. Translation gives CASSQDRGSEQYV.